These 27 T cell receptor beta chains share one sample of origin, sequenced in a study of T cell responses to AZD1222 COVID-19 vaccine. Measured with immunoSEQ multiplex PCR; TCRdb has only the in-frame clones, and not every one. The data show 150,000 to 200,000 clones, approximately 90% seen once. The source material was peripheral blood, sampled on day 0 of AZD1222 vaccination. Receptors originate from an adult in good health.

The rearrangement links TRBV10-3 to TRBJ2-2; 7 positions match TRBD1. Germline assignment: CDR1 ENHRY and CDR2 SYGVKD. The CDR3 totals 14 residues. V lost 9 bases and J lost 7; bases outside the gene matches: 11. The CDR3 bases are TGTGCCATTCATTCAGGGGGTTCGGTCGGGGAGCTGTTTTTT. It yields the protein CAIHSGGSVGELFF.

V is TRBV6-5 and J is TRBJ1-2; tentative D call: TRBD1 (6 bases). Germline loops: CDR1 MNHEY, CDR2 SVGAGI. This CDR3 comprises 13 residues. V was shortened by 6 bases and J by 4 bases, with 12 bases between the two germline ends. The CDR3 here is CASSVTDSYGYTF. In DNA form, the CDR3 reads TGTGCCAGCAGCGTAACGGACAGCTATGGCTACACCTTC.

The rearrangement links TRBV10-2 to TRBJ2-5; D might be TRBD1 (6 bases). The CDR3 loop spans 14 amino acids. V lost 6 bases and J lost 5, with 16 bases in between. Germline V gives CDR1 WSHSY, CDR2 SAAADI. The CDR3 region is CASSAQQGPETQYF. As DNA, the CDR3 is TGCGCCAGCAGCGCCCAACAGGGCCCGGAGACCCAGTACTTC.

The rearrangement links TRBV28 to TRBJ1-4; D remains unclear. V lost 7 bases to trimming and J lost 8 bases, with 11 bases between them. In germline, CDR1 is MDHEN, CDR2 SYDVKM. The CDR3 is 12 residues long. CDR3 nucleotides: TGTGCCAGCACCTTGGTGGGCGAAAAACTGTTTTTT. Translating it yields CASTLVGEKLFF.

The CDR3 DNA reads as TGCGCCAGCAGTGTTGGGACAGGGAAAGCCTACGAGCAGTACTTC. Its translation is CASSVGTGKAYEQYF. The V gene is TRBV10-2, the J gene TRBJ2-7; 9 bases are a match to TRBD1. Looked up from germline, CDR1 is WSHSY and CDR2 is SAAADI. Unmatched junction bases numbered 6, after V lost 4 bases and J lost 2 bases. This CDR3 is built from 15 residues.

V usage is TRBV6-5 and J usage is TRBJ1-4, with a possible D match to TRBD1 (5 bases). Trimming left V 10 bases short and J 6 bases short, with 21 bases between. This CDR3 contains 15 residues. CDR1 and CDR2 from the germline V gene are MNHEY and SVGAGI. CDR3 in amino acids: CAMAPRQTQDEKLFF. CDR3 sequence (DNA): TGTGCCATGGCCCCCAGACAGACCCAAGATGAAAAACTGTTTTTT.

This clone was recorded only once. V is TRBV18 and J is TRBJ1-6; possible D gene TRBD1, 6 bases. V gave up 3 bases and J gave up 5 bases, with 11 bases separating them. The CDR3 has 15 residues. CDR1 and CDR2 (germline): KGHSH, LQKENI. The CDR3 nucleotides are TGTGCCAGCTCACCCGATAACAGGGATAATTCACCCCTCCACTTT. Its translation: CASSPDNRDNSPLHF.

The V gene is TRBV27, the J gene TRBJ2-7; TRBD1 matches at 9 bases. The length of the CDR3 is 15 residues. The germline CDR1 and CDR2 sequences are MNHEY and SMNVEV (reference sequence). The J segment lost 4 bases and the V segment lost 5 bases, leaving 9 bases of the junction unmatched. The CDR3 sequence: CASSPSPGQGYEQYF. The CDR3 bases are TGTGCCAGCAGTCCCTCCCCGGGACAGGGATACGAGCAGTACTTC.

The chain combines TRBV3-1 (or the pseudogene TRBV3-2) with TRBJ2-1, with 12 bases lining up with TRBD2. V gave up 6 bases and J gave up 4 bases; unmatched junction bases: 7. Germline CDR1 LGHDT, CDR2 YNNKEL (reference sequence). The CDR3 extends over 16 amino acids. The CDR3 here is CASRPSLAGGYNEQFF. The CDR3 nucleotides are TGTGCCAGCAGACCATCACTAGCGGGGGGATACAATGAGCAGTTCTTC.

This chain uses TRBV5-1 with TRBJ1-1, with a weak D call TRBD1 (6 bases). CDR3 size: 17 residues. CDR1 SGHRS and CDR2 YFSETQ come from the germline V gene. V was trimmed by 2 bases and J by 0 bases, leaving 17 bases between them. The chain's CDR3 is CASSFPADSALNTEAFF. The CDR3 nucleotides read TGCGCCAGCAGCTTTCCAGCGGACAGCGCACTGAACACTGAAGCTTTCTTT.

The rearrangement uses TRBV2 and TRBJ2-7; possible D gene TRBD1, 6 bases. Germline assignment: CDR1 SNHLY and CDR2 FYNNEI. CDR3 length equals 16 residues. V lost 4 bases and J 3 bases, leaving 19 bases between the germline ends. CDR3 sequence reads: CASSGMTGTPLYEQYF. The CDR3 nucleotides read TGTGCCAGCAGTGGAATGACAGGCACACCTCTCTACGAGCAGTACTTC. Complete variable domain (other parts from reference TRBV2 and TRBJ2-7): EPEVTQTPSHQVTQMGQEVILRCVPISNHLYFYWYRQILGQKVEFLVSFYNNEISEKSEIFDDQFSVERPDGSNFTLKIRSTKLEDSAMYFCASSGMTGTPLYEQYFGPGTRLTVT.

The chain's CDR3 is CASSPPGTGRDYGYTF. Here the CDR3 DNA reads TGTGCCAGCTCACCACCTGGGACGGGACGGGATTATGGCTACACCTTC. The chain is built from TRBV18 and TRBJ1-2; possibly TRBD1 for D (5 bases). Trimming took 0 bases from V and 5 from J, leaving 16 bases between them. There are 16 residues in the CDR3. CDR1 and CDR2 from the germline V gene are KGHSH and LQKENI.

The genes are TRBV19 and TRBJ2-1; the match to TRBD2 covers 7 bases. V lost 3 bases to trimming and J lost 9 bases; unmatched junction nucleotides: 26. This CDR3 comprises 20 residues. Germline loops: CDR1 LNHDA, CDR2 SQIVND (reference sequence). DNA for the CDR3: TGTGCCAGTAGTATTAAGTCTAGCGGCTGGGCCGGGGGTGTACGTGGTGAGCAGTTCTTC. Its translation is CASSIKSSGWAGGVRGEQFF.

In DNA form, the CDR3 reads TGTGCCAGCAGTTACTCGAGACGGGAGGGTAAAGATACGCAGTATTTT. It specifies CASSYSRREGKDTQYF. The gene calls are TRBV6-5 and TRBJ2-3, with TRBD2 identical over 8 bases. The J segment lost 5 bases and the V segment lost 0 bases, leaving 7 bases of the junction unmatched. The V gene's germline CDR1 is MNHEY and CDR2 SVGAGI. The CDR3 loop spans 16 amino acids.

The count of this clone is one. The CDR3 region is CASSQVGPYEQYF. As DNA, the CDR3 is TGCGCCAGCAGCCAAGTGGGTCCCTACGAGCAGTACTTC. The rearrangement joins TRBV4-1 to TRBJ2-7; unclear D gene. The V gene's germline CDR1 is MGHRA and CDR2 YSYEKL. Trimming stripped 1 base from V and 2 bases from J, with 6 bases between. CDR3 length: 13 residues.

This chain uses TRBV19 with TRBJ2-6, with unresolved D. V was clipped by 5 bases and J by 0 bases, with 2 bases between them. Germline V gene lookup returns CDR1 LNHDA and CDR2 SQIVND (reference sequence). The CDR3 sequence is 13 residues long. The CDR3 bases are TGTGCCAGTAGTCCCTCTGGGGCCAACGTCCTGACTTTC. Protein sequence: CASSPSGANVLTF.

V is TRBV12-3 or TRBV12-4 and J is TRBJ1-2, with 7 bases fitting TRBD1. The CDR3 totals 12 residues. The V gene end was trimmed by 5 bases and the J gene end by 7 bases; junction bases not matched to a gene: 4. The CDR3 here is CASSDRASGYTF. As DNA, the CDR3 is TGTGCCAGCAGTGACAGGGCCTCTGGCTACACCTTC.

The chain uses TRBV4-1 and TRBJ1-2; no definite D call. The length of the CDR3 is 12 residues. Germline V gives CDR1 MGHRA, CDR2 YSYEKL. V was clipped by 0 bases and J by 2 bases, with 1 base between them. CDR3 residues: CASSQENYGYTF. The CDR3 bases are TGCGCCAGCAGCCAAGAGAACTATGGCTACACCTTC.

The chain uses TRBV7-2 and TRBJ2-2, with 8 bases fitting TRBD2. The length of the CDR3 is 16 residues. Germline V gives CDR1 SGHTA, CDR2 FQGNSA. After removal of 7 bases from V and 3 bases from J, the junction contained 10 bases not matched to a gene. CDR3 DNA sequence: TGTGCCAGCACCGCTCAGACGGGGGGGTACACCGGGGAGCTGTTTTTT. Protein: CASTAQTGGYTGELFF.

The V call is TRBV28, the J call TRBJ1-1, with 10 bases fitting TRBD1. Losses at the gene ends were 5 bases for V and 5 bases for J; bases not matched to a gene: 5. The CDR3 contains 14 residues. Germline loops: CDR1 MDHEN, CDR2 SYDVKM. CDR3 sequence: CASSPGTGVTEAFF. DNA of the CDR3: TGTGCCAGCAGTCCCGGGACAGGGGTGACTGAAGCTTTCTTT.

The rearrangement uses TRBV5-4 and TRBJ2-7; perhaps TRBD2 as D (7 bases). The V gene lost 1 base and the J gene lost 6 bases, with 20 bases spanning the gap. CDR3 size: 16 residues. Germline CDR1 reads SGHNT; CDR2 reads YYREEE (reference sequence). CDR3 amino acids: CASSLLVVGGPGEQYF. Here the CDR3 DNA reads TGTGCCAGCAGCTTGCTAGTAGTGGGGGGGCCCGGCGAGCAGTACTTC.

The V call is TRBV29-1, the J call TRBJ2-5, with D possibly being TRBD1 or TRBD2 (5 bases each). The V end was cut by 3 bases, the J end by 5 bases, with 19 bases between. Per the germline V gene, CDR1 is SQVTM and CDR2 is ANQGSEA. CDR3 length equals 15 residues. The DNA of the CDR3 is TGCAGCGTTGATTTAGGGACGGTGGGTGGGGAGACCCAGTACTTC. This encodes CSVDLGTVGGETQYF.

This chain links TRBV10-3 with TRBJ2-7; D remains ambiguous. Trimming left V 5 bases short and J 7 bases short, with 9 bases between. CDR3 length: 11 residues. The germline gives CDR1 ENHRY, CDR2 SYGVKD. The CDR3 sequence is CAISPDGEQYF. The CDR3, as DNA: TGTGCCATCAGTCCCGACGGAGAGCAGTACTTC.

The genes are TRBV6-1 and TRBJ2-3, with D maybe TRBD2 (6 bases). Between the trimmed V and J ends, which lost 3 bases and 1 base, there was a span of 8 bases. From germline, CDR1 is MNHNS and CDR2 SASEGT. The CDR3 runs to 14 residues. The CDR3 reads CASSDGGGTDTQYF. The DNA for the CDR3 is TGTGCCAGCAGTGATGGAGGGGGCACAGATACGCAGTATTTT.

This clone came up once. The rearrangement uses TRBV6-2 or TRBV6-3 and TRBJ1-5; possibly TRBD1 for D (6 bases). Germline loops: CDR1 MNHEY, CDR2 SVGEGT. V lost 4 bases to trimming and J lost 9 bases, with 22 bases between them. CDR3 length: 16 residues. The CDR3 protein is CASSFTSTGPLRPQHF. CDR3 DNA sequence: TGTGCCAGCAGTTTCACTTCGACAGGCCCCCTTCGGCCCCAGCATTTT.

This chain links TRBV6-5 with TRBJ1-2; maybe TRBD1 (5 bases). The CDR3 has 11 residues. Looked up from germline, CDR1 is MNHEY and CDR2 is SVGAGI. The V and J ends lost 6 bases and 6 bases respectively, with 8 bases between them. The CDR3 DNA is TGTGCCAGCAGCCCGGGGGATGGCTACACCTTC. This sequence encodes CASSPGDGYTF.

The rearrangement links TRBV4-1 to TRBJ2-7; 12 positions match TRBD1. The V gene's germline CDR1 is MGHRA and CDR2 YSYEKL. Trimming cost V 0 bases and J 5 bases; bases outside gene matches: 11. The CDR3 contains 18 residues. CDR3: CASSQEGGPGTGGHEQYF. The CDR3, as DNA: TGCGCCAGCAGCCAAGAAGGAGGGCCCGGGACAGGGGGCCACGAGCAGTACTTC.